This paragraph covers one T cell receptor (beta chain) sequence. Method: immunoSEQ multiplex PCR; TCRdb's copy keeps in-frame clones and lacks some. Among about 78,000 clones listed, more than 70% were seen once. The V end was cut by 2 bases, the J end by 2 bases, with 11 bases between. The V gene's germline CDR1 is MDHEN and CDR2 SYDVKM. The CDR3 is 15 amino acids. The source of the sample is a study of identifying expanded T cells in peripheral blood. During the collection period, no donor immune events like infections were recorded. This chain connects TRBV28 to TRBJ2-3; D may be TRBD1 (5 bases). This sequence was found in a person between 18 and 70 years old in good health. Sequences were obtained from blood. DNA of the CDR3: TGTGCCAGCAGTTTAGAACAGGCCGCCACAGATACGCAGTATTTT. Its translation is CASSLEQAATDTQYF.